The rows below give T cell receptor beta chains drawn from one sample of a study of blood T cells in healthy people across ages. TCRdb passed the 5' RACE reads through MiXCR, listing each CDR3 protein once. Of 750,000 to 850,000 distinct CDR3 sequences in the sample, roughly 25% were seen once. These data also formed part of another study, on T cells of mothers and their children.

Sample: blood. The receptors were gathered from a boy aged 5 to 17 in good health. Both conserved end residues are part of each CDR3. The D gene is left open where the match is weak. Clone size is given for some rows only: seen once, a few or many times, or a class if the clone is expanded.

size: -
D: TRBD1
V: TRBV4-2
J: TRBJ1-2
DNA: TGTGCCAGCAGCCAGGTCCCTCAGGACAGGGTCTATGGCTACACCTTC
CDR3: CASSQVPQDRVYGYTF

size: -
D: -
V: TRBV12-3/TRBV12-4
J: TRBJ2-1
DNA: TGTGCCAGCAGTTCCCCCGCATTGGGAACCAGTGAGCAGTTCTTC
CDR3: CASSSPALGTSEQFF

size: few
D: TRBD2
V: TRBV6-6
J: TRBJ2-4
DNA: TGTGCCAGCAGCCGCGGACTAGCGGTAGCCAAAAACATTCAGTACTTC
CDR3: CASSRGLAVAKNIQYF

size: -
D: TRBD2
V: TRBV3-1
J: TRBJ2-3
DNA: TGTGCCAGCAGCCAAGTTGCAGCGGGAACCACAGATACGCAGTATTTT
CDR3: CASSQVAAGTTDTQYF

size: -
D: -
V: TRBV19
J: TRBJ1-1
DNA: TGTGCCAGTAGTGACGGATACACTGAAGCTTTCTTT
CDR3: CASSDGYTEAFF

size: -
D: TRBD1
V: TRBV7-9
J: TRBJ1-3
DNA: TGTGCCAGCATCTTAGGGGGCATAACTGGAAACACCATATATTTT
CDR3: CASILGGITGNTIYF

size: -
D: TRBD2
V: TRBV7-2
J: TRBJ2-2
DNA: TGTGCCAGCAGCTTAGAGCTAGCGGGAGAATTAGGGGAGCTGTTTTTT
CDR3: CASSLELAGELGELFF

size: -
D: -
V: TRBV6-6
J: TRBJ1-1
DNA: TGCGCCAGCAGTTCCGGACCGCGGAGAGACACTGAAGCTTTCTTT
CDR3: CASSSGPRRDTEAFF

size: -
D: -
V: TRBV5-1
J: TRBJ1-2
DNA: TGCGCCAGCAGCCCCAGGCAGGGATTGGAGGGCTACACCTTC
CDR3: CASSPRQGLEGYTF

size: -
D: -
V: TRBV3-1
J: TRBJ1-5
DNA: TGTGCCAGCAGCCAAGGGGTTACCAATCAGCCCCAGCATTTT
CDR3: CASSQGVTNQPQHF

size: -
D: TRBD1
V: TRBV29-1
J: TRBJ2-1
DNA: TGCAGCGCATCCAAGGGACAGGGTTACTACTTC
CDR3: CSASKGQGYYF

size: few
D: TRBD2
V: TRBV4-3
J: TRBJ2-3
DNA: TGCGCCAGCAGCCAAGGCGGGAGTGGAGATACGCAGTATTTT
CDR3: CASSQGGSGDTQYF

size: -
D: TRBD2
V: TRBV15
J: TRBJ2-1
DNA: TGTGCCACCAGCTCCCTCGGGACTAGCGGGACCATCTTTTACAATGAGCAGTTCTTC
CDR3: CATSSLGTSGTIFYNEQFF

size: -
D: TRBD1
V: TRBV5-1
J: TRBJ2-1
DNA: TGCGCCAGCAGCCCGGGGACAGGGATAAGCCATGAGCAGTTCTTC
CDR3: CASSPGTGISHEQFF

size: -
D: -
V: TRBV28
J: TRBJ2-7
DNA: TGTGCCAGCAGGGACTGGACCACCTCCGAGCAGTACTTC
CDR3: CASRDWTTSEQYF

size: few
D: -
V: TRBV20-1
J: TRBJ1-2
DNA: TGCAGTGCTAGCTCCGTTTCAGTCTACACCTTC
CDR3: CSASSVSVYTF

size: -
D: -
V: TRBV9
J: TRBJ2-4
DNA: TGTGCCAGCAGCGCAGGGACGGGGGAAAACATTCAGTACTTC
CDR3: CASSAGTGENIQYF

size: -
D: -
V: TRBV3-1
J: TRBJ1-2
DNA: TGTGCCAGCAGCCAAGTGGCAGGCTCGGACTATGGCTACACCTTC
CDR3: CASSQVAGSDYGYTF

size: -
D: TRBD2
V: TRBV9
J: TRBJ2-5
DNA: TGTGCCAGCAGCGTAGTCGGGACTAGCGGGACCGGGACCCAGTACTTC
CDR3: CASSVVGTSGTGTQYF

size: few
D: TRBD1
V: TRBV18
J: TRBJ2-1
DNA: TGTGCCAGCTCAACCCGACAGGGGGTCAACAATGAGCAGTTCTTC
CDR3: CASSTRQGVNNEQFF

size: -
D: -
V: TRBV7-2
J: TRBJ2-3
DNA: TGTGCCAGCAGCTTATTTGGGGGGGCTGGAGATACGCAGTATTTT
CDR3: CASSLFGGAGDTQYF

size: -
D: -
V: TRBV12-3/TRBV12-4
J: TRBJ2-3
DNA: TGTGCCAGCAGTTTGAGAACAGATGCGGAATATTTT
CDR3: CASSLRTDAEYF

size: few
D: TRBD2
V: TRBV12-3/TRBV12-4
J: TRBJ2-3
DNA: TGTGCCAGCAGTTTCCAGACTAGCGGGGTAACAGATACGCAGTATTTT
CDR3: CASSFQTSGVTDTQYF

size: few
D: TRBD2
V: TRBV6-4
J: TRBJ2-3
DNA: TGTGCCAGCAGTGAGGGGAGGGGTCCGGCAGGGCCCACAGATACGCAGTATTTT
CDR3: CASSEGRGPAGPTDTQYF

size: few
D: -
V: TRBV29-1
J: TRBJ2-5
DNA: TGCAGCGTTGAAGTAACCCCGGGGGCCAGGGTCGGGGAGACCCAGTACTTC
CDR3: CSVEVTPGARVGETQYF

size: few
D: TRBD1
V: TRBV7-9
J: TRBJ1-2
DNA: TGTGCCAGCAGCTCGCGTAGACAGGGACATGGCTACACCTTC
CDR3: CASSSRRQGHGYTF

size: -
D: -
V: TRBV20-1
J: TRBJ2-7
DNA: TGCAGTGCTAGAGCAAACAGGGACGCAGGGTACGAGCAGTACTTC
CDR3: CSARANRDAGYEQYF

size: -
D: -
V: TRBV14
J: TRBJ2-5
DNA: TGTGCCAGCAGCCAGGATCTGGGCGGGACCCAGTACTTC
CDR3: CASSQDLGGTQYF

size: few
D: -
V: TRBV18
J: TRBJ1-4
DNA: TGTGCCAGCTCGCCGCATAGAGGGGAAAAACTGTTTTTT
CDR3: CASSPHRGEKLFF

size: few
D: -
V: TRBV7-9
J: TRBJ2-5
DNA: TGTGCCAGCAGCTTAGTGGTGGCAGCTCAAGAGACCCGGTACTTC
CDR3: CASSLVVAAQETRYF

size: few
D: TRBD1
V: TRBV20-1
J: TRBJ2-2
DNA: TGCAGTGCGACAGGGCTAGCGAACACCGGGGAGCTGTTTTTT
CDR3: CSATGLANTGELFF

size: -
D: -
V: TRBV15
J: TRBJ2-5
DNA: TGTGCCACCAGTAAGAGCCCGACGGAGCAAGAGACCCAGTACTTC
CDR3: CATSKSPTEQETQYF

size: -
D: -
V: TRBV20-1
J: TRBJ1-6
DNA: TGCAGTGCTAGAGCACGGACAGAGGGAGGGTATAATTCACCCCTCCACTTT
CDR3: CSARARTEGGYNSPLHF

size: -
D: TRBD2
V: TRBV6-2/TRBV6-3
J: TRBJ2-4
DNA: TGTGCCAGCAGTTACTCGGAAGCGGGGTCGGAAAACATTCAGTACTTC
CDR3: CASSYSEAGSENIQYF

size: few
D: TRBD2
V: TRBV5-1
J: TRBJ2-5
DNA: TGTGCCAGCAGCTTAGTGCTAGCGGGGCAAGAGACCCAGTACTTC
CDR3: CASSLVLAGQETQYF